Below, 26 T cell receptor beta chains from the same sample are listed, as sequenced in a study of T cell repertoires in cytomegalovirus infection. TCRdb re-called the reads through MiXCR, storing one row per CDR3 protein. Among approximately 700,000 distinct CDR3 sequences listed, approximately 34% were seen once. The specimen sequenced was PBMCs. The receptor set was obtained from a human donor in good health (CMV status not recorded). Some clones in this sample may be carry-over from other donors' samples.

Only a few counts were recorded for this clonotype. The chain links TRBV12-3 or TRBV12-4 to TRBJ1-1; TRBD1 aligns across 7 bases. V dropped 5 bases and J dropped 1; count of bases not matched to a gene: 4. The CDR3 is made up of 14 amino acids. The CDR3 protein is CASSRRTGNTEAFF. In DNA form, the CDR3 reads TGTGCCAGCAGTCGGCGGACAGGGAACACTGAAGCTTTCTTT.

Many counts were recorded for this clonotype. This chain connects TRBV7-2 to TRBJ2-7, with no clear D. Germline V CDR1 and CDR2: SGHTA, FQGNSA. Trimming took 5 bases from V and 5 from J, leaving 7 bases between them. CDR3 size: 11 residues. In DNA form, the CDR3 reads TGTGCCAGCAGCATTGCCAACGAGCAGTACTTC. Protein: CASSIANEQYF.

The V gene is TRBV5-6, the J gene TRBJ2-1, with TRBD1 matching 10 bases. This CDR3 region has 18 residues. Trimming took 3 bases from V and 4 from J; bases not matched to a gene: 13. Germline CDR1 reads SGHDT; CDR2 reads YYEEEE. As DNA, the CDR3 is TGTGCCAGCAGCTCCGGGACAGGGGTGGATGTTGGGTACAATGAGCAGTTCTTC. It yields the protein CASSSGTGVDVGYNEQFF.

This chain connects TRBV20-1 to TRBJ1-5; a weak D match, TRBD1 (5 bases). CDR1 is DFQATT and CDR2 is SNEGSKA in the germline V gene (reference sequence). Trimming took off 3 bases at V and 1 base at J, with 7 bases between the two ends. CDR3 size: 13 residues. As DNA, the CDR3 is TGCAGTGCTAGGGCAGGGAGCAATCAGCCCCAGCATTTT. This codes for CSARAGSNQPQHF.

Details on this clonotype: A much larger clone differs from this one at a single base, so this may be a read error. This chain links TRBV19 with TRBJ2-1; D unresolved. Germline V gene data show CDR1 as LNHDA and CDR2 as SQIVND (reference sequence). The CDR3 has 15 amino acids. V gave up 5 bases and J gave up 4 bases, with 15 bases separating them. CDR3 residues: CASSVGSRFYNEQFF. CDR3 nucleotide sequence: TGTGCCAGTAGTGTCGGTAGCAGGTTTTACAATGAGCAGTTCTTC.

The rearrangement links TRBV6-1 to TRBJ2-1; possibly TRBD2 for D (6 bases). In germline, CDR1 is MNHNS, CDR2 SASEGT. V was clipped by 7 bases and J by 9 bases, with 13 bases between them. The CDR3 is 12 amino acids. The CDR3 DNA follows: TGTGCCAGCACATTCTCGGAGGGTGAGCAGTTCTTC. It specifies CASTFSEGEQFF.

This clonotype has a handful of counts. The genes are TRBV5-5 and TRBJ1-6, with D uncertain. The CDR3 sequence is 13 residues long. CDR1 and CDR2 (germline): SGHKS, YYEKEE (reference sequence). Deletions cut 0 bases from V and 16 bases from J, with 14 bases between. DNA of the CDR3: TGTGCCAGCAGCTTGGCCAGCGACTACCGTCTCCACTTT. Residues: CASSLASDYRLHF.

J is TRBJ1-6 and V is TRBV5-1; TRBD1 is a possible D gene (5 bases). The CDR3 totals 16 residues. Between the trimmed V and J ends, which lost 4 bases and 5 bases, there was a span of 16 bases. The V gene's germline CDR1 is SGHRS and CDR2 YFSETQ. CDR3 in DNA: TGCGCCAGCAGCCCTGAAAGGGGATCAGATAATTCACCCCTCCACTTT. Residues: CASSPERGSDNSPLHF.

This chain joins TRBV10-1 and TRBJ2-3, with unresolved D. This CDR3 contains 12 residues. Trimming removed 2 bases at V and 11 bases at J, with 11 bases between. Germline V gene data show CDR1 as WNHNN and CDR2 as SYGVQD (reference sequence). CDR3 region: CASSEVARGQYF. In DNA, the CDR3 is TGCGCCAGCAGTGAGGTGGCCCGCGGGCAGTATTTT.

This chain joins TRBV6-1 and TRBJ2-3; D is possibly TRBD2 (6 bases). This CDR3 has 17 residues. Germline assignment: CDR1 MNHNS and CDR2 SASEGT. Deletions cut 4 bases from V and 6 bases from J, with 23 bases between. CDR3: CASSARVGRDGSDTQYF. CDR3 nucleotide sequence: TGTGCCAGCAGTGCCCGGGTTGGGCGGGATGGGAGTGATACGCAGTATTTT.

This clonotype showed up just once. Just one base apart from a much larger clone, this may be a read error. The chain carries TRBV27 and TRBJ2-5; possible D gene TRBD1, 5 bases. The germline gives CDR1 MNHEY, CDR2 SMNVEV (reference sequence). The CDR3 consists of 13 residues. V gave up 1 base and J gave up 5 bases, with 8 bases separating them. The CDR3 protein is CASSLYRYETQYF. The CDR3 nucleotides read TGTGCCAGCAGTTTATACAGGTATGAGACCCAGTACTTC.

The chain recombines TRBV20-1 with TRBJ2-5; D possibly corresponds to TRBD1 (6 bases). Germline CDR1 and CDR2: DFQATT and SNEGSKA (reference sequence). This CDR3 is built from 12 residues. The V gene lost 3 bases and the J gene lost 7 bases, with 12 bases spanning the gap. The CDR3 here is CSARYRAMTQYF. CDR3 bases: TGCAGTGCTAGGTACAGGGCGATGACCCAGTACTTC.

Remarks on this clonotype: Since a much larger clone is just one base distant, this may be a read error. This chain links TRBV7-8 with TRBJ1-4; 7 bases map to TRBD1. The CDR3 is 17 residues long. Looked up from germline, CDR1 is SGHVS and CDR2 is FQNEAQ. CDR3 sequence reads: CASSIRPTGWTNDKLFF. The CDR3 nucleotides read TGTGCCAGCAGCATACGCCCGACAGGGTGGACTAATGATAAACTGTTTTTT. The full variable domain, rest sourced from reference TRBV7-8 and TRBJ1-4, is GAGVSQSPRYKVAKRGQDVALRCDPISGHVSLFWYQQALGQGPEFLTYFQNEAQLDKSGLPSDRFFAERPEGSVSTLKIQRTQQEDSAVYLCASSIRPTGWTNDKLFFGSGTQLSVL.

The chain has TRBV7-2 and TRBJ2-1, with D uncertain. Deletions cut 3 bases from V and 9 bases from J, with 15 bases between. Germline CDR1 is SGHTA and CDR2 is FQGNSA. The length of the CDR3 is 14 residues. For the CDR3, the DNA is TGTGCCAGCAGCTTCAAGCGAGCCGACGGTGAGCAGTTCTTC. Its translation is CASSFKRADGEQFF.

The rearrangement uses TRBV6-5 and TRBJ1-5; 8 bases are a match to TRBD1. The V gene's germline CDR1 is MNHEY and CDR2 SVGAGI. This CDR3 contains 13 residues. J lost 6 bases, V lost 5 bases, and 3 bases had no gene match. The CDR3 spells CASSETGVQPQHF. CDR3 nucleotides: TGTGCCAGCAGTGAGACAGGGGTTCAGCCCCAGCATTTT.

This clonotype showed up just a few times. V and J are TRBV28 and TRBJ1-1, with D unresolved. The CDR3 contains 17 residues. The germline CDR1 and CDR2 sequences are MDHEN and SYDVKM. V dropped 1 base and J dropped 0 bases, with 15 bases sitting between them. The DNA for the CDR3 is TGTGCCAGCAGTTTATACGGTTATCCAGCTTTGAACACTGAAGCTTTCTTT. It specifies CASSLYGYPALNTEAFF.

This clonotype appeared a single time. The chain carries TRBV6-2 or TRBV6-3 and TRBJ1-2, with D hard to call. Trimming removed 4 bases at V and 4 bases at J, with 7 bases between. The CDR3 runs 12 residues. Germline V lookup: CDR1 MNHEY, CDR2 SVGEGT. CDR3 in amino acids: CASSSALYGYTF. The CDR3 DNA is TGTGCCAGCAGTTCCGCCCTCTATGGCTACACCTTC.

This chain connects TRBV7-4 to TRBJ1-1; D gene uncertain. V gave up 2 bases and J gave up 11 bases, with 12 bases separating them. In germline, CDR1 is SGHVT, CDR2 SQSDAQ. This CDR3 contains 12 residues. The CDR3 DNA reads as TGTGCCAGCAGCTTACCGACCTTGGGGGCTTTCTTT. Its protein is CASSLPTLGAFF.

Here the CDR3 DNA reads TGTGCCACCAGCAGTAGACTAGCGGGACGTGGTGAGCAGTTCTTC. Protein product: CATSSRLAGRGEQFF. This chain connects TRBV15 to TRBJ2-1, with 11 positions matching TRBD2. The CDR3 totals 15 residues. V shed 3 bases, J shed 9 bases, and the junction held 7 bases outside the gene matches. The V gene's germline CDR1 is LNHNV and CDR2 YYDKDF (reference sequence).

This clonotype was seen a handful of times. This CDR3 reads CASREGGRENTEAFF. The DNA of the CDR3 is TGTGCCAGCAGGGAGGGTGGTCGGGAAAACACTGAAGCTTTCTTT. The J gene is TRBJ1-1, the V gene TRBV25-1; D ambiguous. Trimming shortened V by 6 bases and J by 2 bases, and 16 bases separated the two germline ends. Per the germline V gene, CDR1 is MGHDK and CDR2 is SYGVNS. The CDR3 is 15 amino acids.

This clonotype was detected ten times or more. V gene TRBV6-1 combines with J gene TRBJ2-7; D gene uncertain. With 7 bases removed from V and 5 bases from J, the gap between germline ends came to 12 bases. Germline CDR1 MNHNS, CDR2 SASEGT. The CDR3 consists of 12 residues. This CDR3 reads CASTDLSNEQYF. CDR3 bases: TGTGCCAGCACGGATTTGAGCAACGAGCAGTACTTC.

The DNA for the CDR3 is TGTGCCAGCAGCACGGGCGGGGCGAGTCAGCCCCAGCATTTT. Amino acid sequence: CASSTGGASQPQHF. V gene TRBV7-4 combines with J gene TRBJ1-5, with D possibly TRBD1 on 5 matching bases. Germline CDR1 is SGHVT and CDR2 is SQSDAQ. V was cut by 5 bases and J by 6 bases, with 14 bases left in between. The CDR3 extends over 14 amino acids.

On this clonotype itself: Here the CDR3 omits its conserved ending phenylalanine or tryptophan, so a read error is the likely source. The chain couples TRBV12-3 or TRBV12-4 to TRBJ2-5; perhaps D is TRBD1 or TRBD2 (5 bases each). This CDR3 spans 14 amino acids. V was cut by 1 base and J by 2 bases, with 8 bases left in between. The chain's CDR3 is CASSLGGEQETQYL. CDR3 bases: TGTGCCAGCAGTTTAGGAGGGGAGCAAGAGACCCAGTACTTA.

The table lists this clonotype with a few counts. The CDR3 coding sequence is TGCAGTGCTCCGGGACAGGGGATTGCCGGGGAGCTGTTTTTT. Its protein product is CSAPGQGIAGELFF. This rearrangement joins TRBV20-1 to TRBJ2-2; 10 positions agree with TRBD1. The CDR3 consists of 14 residues. V was clipped by 5 bases and J by 6 bases; unmatched bases: 6. Germline assignment: CDR1 DFQATT and CDR2 SNEGSKA (reference sequence).

In its sample, this clonotype was seen once. J is TRBJ1-3 and V is TRBV4-3; D is uncertain. The germline CDR1 and CDR2 sequences are LGHNA and YSLEER. The CDR3 extends over 16 amino acids. V lost 1 base and J lost 2, with 12 bases in between. CDR3 in DNA: TGCGCCAGCAGCCAAGTGGTGTCTGGGCCTGGAAACACCATATATTTT. It specifies CASSQVVSGPGNTIYF.

The chain is built from TRBV20-1 and TRBJ1-1; the match to TRBD1 covers 8 bases. The V segment lost 0 bases and the J segment 4 bases; nucleotides outside the gene matches: 4. CDR1 is DFQATT and CDR2 is SNEGSKA in the germline V gene (reference sequence). The CDR3 spans 14 residues. The CDR3 sequence is CSARDRTGGTEAFF. In nucleotides, the CDR3 is TGCAGTGCTAGAGATCGAACAGGGGGCACTGAAGCTTTCTTT.